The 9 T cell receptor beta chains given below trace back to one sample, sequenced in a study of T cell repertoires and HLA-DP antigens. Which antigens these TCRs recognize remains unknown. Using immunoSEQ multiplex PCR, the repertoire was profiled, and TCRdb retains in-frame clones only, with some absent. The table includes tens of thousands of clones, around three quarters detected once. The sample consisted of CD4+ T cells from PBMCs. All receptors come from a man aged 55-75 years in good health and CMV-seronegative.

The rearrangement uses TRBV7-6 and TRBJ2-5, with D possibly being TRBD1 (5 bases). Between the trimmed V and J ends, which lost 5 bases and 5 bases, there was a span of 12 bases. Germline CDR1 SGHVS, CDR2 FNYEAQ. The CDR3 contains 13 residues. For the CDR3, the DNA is TGTGCCAGCAGCCGGGCGTCAGGGGAGACCCAGTACTTC. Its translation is CASSRASGETQYF.

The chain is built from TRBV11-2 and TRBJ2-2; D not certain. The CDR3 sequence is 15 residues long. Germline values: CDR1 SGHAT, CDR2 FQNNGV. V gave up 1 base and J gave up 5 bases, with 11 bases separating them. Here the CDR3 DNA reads TGTGCCAGCAGCTTAGCCCACCTGGAAACCGGGGAGCTGTTTTTT. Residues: CASSLAHLETGELFF.

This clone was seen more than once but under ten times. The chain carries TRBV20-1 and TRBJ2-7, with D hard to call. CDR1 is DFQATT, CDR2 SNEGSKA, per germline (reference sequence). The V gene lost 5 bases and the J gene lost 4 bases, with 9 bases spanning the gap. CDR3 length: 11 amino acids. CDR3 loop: CSAGDGYEQYV. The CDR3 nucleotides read TGCAGTGCTGGCGACGGTTACGAGCAGTACGTC.

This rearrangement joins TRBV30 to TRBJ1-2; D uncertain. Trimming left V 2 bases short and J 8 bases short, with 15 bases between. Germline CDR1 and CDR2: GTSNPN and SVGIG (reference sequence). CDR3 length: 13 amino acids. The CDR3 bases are TGTGCCTGGAGTCATAGGACGCTCCGGGGCTACACCTTC. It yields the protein CAWSHRTLRGYTF.

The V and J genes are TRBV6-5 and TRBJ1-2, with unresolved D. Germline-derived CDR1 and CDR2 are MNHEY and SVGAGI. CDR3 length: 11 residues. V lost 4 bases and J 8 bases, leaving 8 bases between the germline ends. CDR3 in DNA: TGTGCCAGCAGTTGGGGAAGGGGCTACACCTTC. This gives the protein CASSWGRGYTF.

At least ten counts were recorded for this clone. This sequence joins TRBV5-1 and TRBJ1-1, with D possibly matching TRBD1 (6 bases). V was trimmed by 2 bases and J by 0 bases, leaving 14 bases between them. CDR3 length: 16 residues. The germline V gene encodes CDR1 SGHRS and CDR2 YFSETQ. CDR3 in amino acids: CASSFGQRPLNTEAFF. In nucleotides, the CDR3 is TGCGCCAGCAGCTTCGGACAGAGGCCGTTGAACACTGAAGCTTTCTTT. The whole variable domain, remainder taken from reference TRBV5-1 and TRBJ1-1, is KAGVTQTPRYLIKTRGQQVTLSCSPISGHRSVSWYQQTPGQGLQFLFEYFSETQRNKGNFPGRFSGRQFSNSRSEMNVSTLELGDSALYLCASSFGQRPLNTEAFFGQGTRLTVV.

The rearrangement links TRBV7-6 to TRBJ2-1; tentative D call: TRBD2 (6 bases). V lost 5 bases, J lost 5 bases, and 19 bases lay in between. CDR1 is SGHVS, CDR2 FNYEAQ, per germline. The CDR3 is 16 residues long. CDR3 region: CASSQAYRGINNEQFF. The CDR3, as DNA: TGTGCCAGCAGCCAAGCTTATCGGGGGATTAACAATGAGCAGTTCTTC.

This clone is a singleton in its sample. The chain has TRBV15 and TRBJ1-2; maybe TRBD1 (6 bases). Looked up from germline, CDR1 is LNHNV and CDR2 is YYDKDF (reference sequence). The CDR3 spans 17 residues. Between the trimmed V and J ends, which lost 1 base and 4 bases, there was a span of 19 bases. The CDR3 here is CATSRVRGTLGIYGYTF. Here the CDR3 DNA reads TGTGCCACCAGCAGAGTAAGGGGGACACTAGGGATCTATGGCTACACCTTC.

The CDR3 nucleotides read TGTGCCAGCAGCTTGCTGCGGGAGGCATTGAGGCTCTACAATGAGCAGTTCTTC. Protein product: CASSLLREALRLYNEQFF. V is TRBV7-9 and J is TRBJ2-1; TRBD2 aligns across 8 bases. The V and J ends lost 3 bases and 3 bases, in that order; junction bases with no gene match: 13. The CDR3 is 18 residues long. Germline V lookup: CDR1 SEHNR, CDR2 FQNEAQ (reference sequence). The full variable domain, its missing parts supplied by reference TRBV7-9 and TRBJ2-1, is DTGVSQNPRHKITKRGQNVTFRCDPISEHNRLYWYRQTLGQGPEFLTYFQNEAQLEKSRLLSDRFSAERPKGSFSTLEIQRTEQGDSAMYLCASSLLREALRLYNEQFFGPGTRLTVL.